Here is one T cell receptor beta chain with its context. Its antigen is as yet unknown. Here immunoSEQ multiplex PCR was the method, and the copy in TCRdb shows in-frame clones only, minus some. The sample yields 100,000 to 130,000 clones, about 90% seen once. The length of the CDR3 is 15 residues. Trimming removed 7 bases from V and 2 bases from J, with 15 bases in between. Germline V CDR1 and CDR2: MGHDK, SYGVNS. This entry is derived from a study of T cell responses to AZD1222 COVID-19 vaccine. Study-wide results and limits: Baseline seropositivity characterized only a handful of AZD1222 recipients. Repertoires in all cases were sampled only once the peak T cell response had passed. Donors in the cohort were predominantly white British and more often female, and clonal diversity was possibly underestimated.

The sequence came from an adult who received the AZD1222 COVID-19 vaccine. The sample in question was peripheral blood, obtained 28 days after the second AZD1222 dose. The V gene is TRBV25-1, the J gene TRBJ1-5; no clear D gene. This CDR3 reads CASKKGVEGNQPQHF. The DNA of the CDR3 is TGTGCCAGCAAGAAGGGAGTTGAGGGCAATCAGCCCCAGCATTTT.